This T cell receptor (beta chain) was sequenced for a study of T cells after yellow fever vaccination. Germline CDR1 is KGHSH and CDR2 is LQKENI. V shed 6 bases and J shed 1 base, with 12 bases lying between them. CDR3 length: 14 residues. One entry per CDR3 protein results from TCRdb running MiXCR on the 5' RACE reads. This sample has 250,000 or so distinct CDR3 sequences, with roughly 4% found just once. This clonotype came up many times. This material consisted of PBMCs, taken 15 days after the yellow fever booster vaccination. The rearrangement joins TRBV18 to TRBJ1-1; D unresolved. This TCR was sampled from a young man who received the YFV17D yellow fever vaccine. The CDR3 loop reads CASSTEDGNTEAFF. For the CDR3, the DNA is TGTGCCAGCTCTACAGAAGACGGGAACACTGAAGCTTTCTTT.